One sample yielded the 21 T cell receptor beta chains listed below, sequenced in a study of T cell responses to AZD1222 COVID-19 vaccine. Using immunoSEQ multiplex PCR, the repertoire was profiled, and TCRdb retains in-frame clones only, with some absent. The data contain 130,000 to 150,000 clones, just over 90% of them singletons. Sequencing used peripheral blood, obtained on day 0 of AZD1222 vaccination. These receptors came from an adult in good health.

The CDR3 spells CASSQRLTGNTEAFF. The CDR3 DNA reads as TGTGCCAGCAGTCAACGACTGACAGGGAACACTGAAGCTTTCTTT. This chain uses TRBV28 with TRBJ1-1, with D perhaps matching TRBD1 (6 bases). Germline V gene data show CDR1 as MDHEN and CDR2 as SYDVKM. Trimming pared 5 bases from V and 1 base from J, leaving 14 bases between. This CDR3 region has 15 residues.

This sequence joins TRBV18 and TRBJ2-7; D may correspond to TRBD1 or TRBD2 (5 bases each). The CDR3 consists of 15 residues. Germline lookup yields CDR1 KGHSH and CDR2 LQKENI. The V end lost 2 bases, the J end lost 2 bases, and 13 bases lay between the germline ends. The CDR3 is CASSPGRDATYEQYF. DNA for the CDR3: TGTGCCAGCTCACCAGGCAGGGACGCAACCTACGAGCAGTACTTC. The full variable domain, in which reference TRBV18 and TRBJ2-7 provide the parts outside the CDR3, is NAGVMQNPRHLVRRRGQEARLRCSPMKGHSHVYWYRQLPEEGLKFMVYLQKENIIDESGMPKERFSAEFPKEGPSILRIQQVVRGDSAAYFCASSPGRDATYEQYFGPGTRLTVT.

The rearrangement links TRBV9 to TRBJ2-5; 15 bases line up with TRBD2. This CDR3 is built from 16 residues. V shed 4 bases, J shed 5 bases, and the junction held 6 bases outside the gene matches. CDR1 is SGDLS and CDR2 is YYNGEE in the germline V gene. CDR3 region: CASSPGLAGGRETQYF. CDR3 coding DNA: TGTGCCAGCAGCCCAGGACTAGCGGGGGGGCGGGAGACCCAGTACTTC.

This clone is a singleton in its sample. The rearrangement joins TRBV7-2 to TRBJ2-5; the D is unclear. There are 13 residues in the CDR3. Trimming removed 2 bases at V and 11 bases at J, with 15 bases between. Germline V lookup: CDR1 SGHTA, CDR2 FQGNSA. Here the CDR3 DNA reads TGTGCCAGCAGCTTAAGAAGAATCGCAAATCAGTACTTC. This sequence encodes CASSLRRIANQYF.

This clone appeared once. The chain uses TRBV4-1 and TRBJ2-7; D is possibly TRBD1 or TRBD2 (5 bases each). The V gene's germline CDR1 is MGHRA and CDR2 YSYEKL. There are 15 residues in the CDR3. V was cut by 1 base and J by 8 bases, with 18 bases left in between. This CDR3 reads CASSQGAGSTYKQYF. In DNA, the CDR3 is TGCGCCAGCAGCCAAGGGGCAGGGAGTACTTACAAGCAGTACTTC.

The V gene is TRBV5-1, the J gene TRBJ1-6; 8 bases fit TRBD1. The CDR3 runs to 16 residues. From germline, CDR1 is SGHRS and CDR2 YFSETQ. V lost 2 bases and J lost 9; bases outside the gene matches: 10. The DNA for the CDR3 is TGCGCCAGCAGCTTAAGCACCCGGGACAGGCGTTCACCCCTCCACTTT. Amino acids: CASSLSTRDRRSPLHF.

This clone was recorded only once. Sequence at one end of the junction differs from germline and may be a read error. The J gene is TRBJ1-3, the V gene TRBV9; D remains ambiguous. The CDR3 runs to 12 residues. Germline V gene sequence: CDR1 SGDLS, CDR2 YYNGEE. CDR3 DNA: TGTGCCAGCAGCGTAGCTGGAGACACCATATATTTT. Protein: CASSVAGDTIYF.

V gene TRBV6-1 combines with J gene TRBJ2-7; D call uncertain. V was clipped by 2 bases and J by 2 bases, with 10 bases between them. Per the germline V gene, CDR1 is MNHNS and CDR2 is SASEGT. The CDR3 is made up of 14 amino acids. The CDR3: CASSESGITYEQYF. In DNA form, the CDR3 reads TGTGCCAGCAGTGAATCTGGTATAACCTACGAGCAGTACTTC.

The chain has TRBV27 and TRBJ2-3; D remains unclear. Germline loops: CDR1 MNHEY, CDR2 SMNVEV (reference sequence). V lost 2 bases to trimming and J lost 5 bases, with 14 bases between them. CDR3 length: 15 residues. CDR3 region: CASSLIARIRDTQYF. The DNA for the CDR3 is TGTGCCAGCAGTTTAATTGCCAGGATCCGAGATACGCAGTATTTT.

J is TRBJ1-5 and V is TRBV7-2, with 8 bases aligning to TRBD1. CDR3 length: 13 residues. J gave up 6 bases and V 3 bases, and 1 base lay outside the gene matches. The germline V gene encodes CDR1 SGHTA and CDR2 FQGNSA. Written as DNA, the CDR3 is TGTGCCAGCAGCTTCACAGGGGGTCAGCCCCAGCATTTT. This encodes CASSFTGGQPQHF.

The genes are TRBV7-9 and TRBJ1-5; D possibly corresponds to TRBD1 (5 bases). V was trimmed by 2 bases and J by 7 bases, leaving 15 bases between them. In germline, CDR1 is SEHNR, CDR2 FQNEAQ (reference sequence). The CDR3 spans 15 residues. The CDR3 coding sequence is TGTGCCAGCAGCTTACAAGCAGGGTCAGGGCAGCCCCAGCATTTT. This translates into CASSLQAGSGQPQHF.

The gene calls are TRBV7-3 and TRBJ2-5; a weak D match, TRBD1 (6 bases). The CDR3 length is 13 residues. The V end was cut by 3 bases, the J end by 5 bases, with 10 bases between. Germline assignment: CDR1 SGHTA and CDR2 FQGTGA. DNA for the CDR3: TGTGCCAGCAGCTTGACAGGCGGGGAGACCCAGTACTTC. Amino acid sequence: CASSLTGGETQYF.

The J gene is TRBJ2-1, the V gene TRBV5-1; 8 bases agree with TRBD2. The CDR3 is 13 residues long. From germline, CDR1 is SGHRS and CDR2 YFSETQ. V lost 2 bases to trimming and J lost 8 bases; unmatched junction nucleotides: 3. In nucleotides, the CDR3 is TGCGCCAGCAGCTTCTCGGGAGGGGATGAGCAGTTCTTC. Encoded protein: CASSFSGGDEQFF.

This chain uses TRBV18 with TRBJ1-3, with D unclear. CDR1 KGHSH and CDR2 LQKENI come from the germline V gene. There are 16 residues in the CDR3. V was clipped by 5 bases and J by 0 bases, with 14 bases between them. The CDR3: CASSSPGVSSGNTIYF. The CDR3 DNA follows: TGTGCCAGCTCATCGCCTGGAGTAAGCTCTGGAAACACCATATATTTT.

The chain combines TRBV30 with TRBJ2-2; 9 nucleotides match TRBD1. The CDR3 has 14 amino acids. Losses at the gene ends were 8 bases for V and 0 bases for J; bases not matched to a gene: 4. CDR1 and CDR2 from the germline V gene are GTSNPN and SVGIG (reference sequence). CDR3 DNA sequence: TGTGCCGGGAACAGGGGGCCGAACACCGGGGAGCTGTTTTTT. Translating it yields CAGNRGPNTGELFF. The full variable domain, rest sourced from reference TRBV30 and TRBJ2-2, is SQTIHQWPATLVQPVGSPLSLECTVEGTSNPNLYWYRQAAGRGLQLLFYSVGIGQISSEVPQNLSASRPQDRQFILSSKKLLLSDSGFYLCAGNRGPNTGELFFGEGSRLTVL.

V is TRBV7-8 and J is TRBJ2-5, with a tentative D call TRBD2 (6 bases). CDR1 is SGHVS, CDR2 FQNEAQ, per germline. This CDR3 has 13 residues. V was shortened by 1 base and J by 3 bases, with 6 bases between the two germline ends. The CDR3 is CASSLEREETQYF. CDR3 in DNA: TGTGCCAGCAGCTTAGAGCGGGAAGAGACCCAGTACTTC.

The table lists this clone with a count of one. The genes are TRBV7-2 and TRBJ1-2; a weak D match, TRBD1 (5 bases). Trimming stripped 4 bases from V and 5 bases from J, with 20 bases between. Looked up from germline, CDR1 is SGHTA and CDR2 is FQGNSA. The CDR3 contains 16 residues. CDR3 in amino acids: CASSSLGTDDSYGYTF. CDR3 DNA sequence: TGTGCCAGCAGCTCACTAGGGACGGACGACTCTTATGGCTACACCTTC.

This clone has a single count. The V and J genes are TRBV7-9 and TRBJ1-5, with 7 bases fitting TRBD1. The germline gives CDR1 SEHNR, CDR2 FQNEAQ (reference sequence). The CDR3 extends over 18 amino acids. Losses at the gene ends were 5 bases for V and 0 bases for J; bases not matched to a gene: 13. CDR3 region: CASSRQGAGPYSNQPQHF. CDR3 in DNA: TGTGCCAGCAGCCGACAGGGCGCCGGGCCGTATAGCAATCAGCCCCAGCATTTT.

The chain recombines TRBV10-3 with TRBJ2-5; no reliable D call. Deletions cut 8 bases from V and 6 bases from J, with 13 bases between. The CDR3 has 12 residues. CDR1 is ENHRY and CDR2 is SYGVKD in the germline V gene. CDR3 sequence (DNA): TGTGCCATCGGCAGAGGCAAACAGACCCAGTACTTC. Amino acid sequence: CAIGRGKQTQYF.

This clone was counted once. The chain links TRBV28 to TRBJ1-4; TRBD1 agrees at 8 bases. The V segment lost 10 bases and the J segment 9 bases; nucleotides outside the gene matches: 10. The germline V gene encodes CDR1 MDHEN and CDR2 SYDVKM. CDR3 length equals 13 residues. The CDR3 DNA sequence: TGTGCCATCCTGGACAGGGAAATTAAAAAACTGTTTTTT. Translation gives CAILDREIKKLFF.

The DNA of the CDR3 is TGTGCCAGCAGCGACGGGACTGCGCCCTACGAGCAGTACTTC. The encoded protein is CASSDGTAPYEQYF. The chain links TRBV21-1 to TRBJ2-7; TRBD2 is taken as the D call from the table, unchecked against the DNA. TRBV21-1 is a pseudogene segment. This CDR3 has 14 amino acids.